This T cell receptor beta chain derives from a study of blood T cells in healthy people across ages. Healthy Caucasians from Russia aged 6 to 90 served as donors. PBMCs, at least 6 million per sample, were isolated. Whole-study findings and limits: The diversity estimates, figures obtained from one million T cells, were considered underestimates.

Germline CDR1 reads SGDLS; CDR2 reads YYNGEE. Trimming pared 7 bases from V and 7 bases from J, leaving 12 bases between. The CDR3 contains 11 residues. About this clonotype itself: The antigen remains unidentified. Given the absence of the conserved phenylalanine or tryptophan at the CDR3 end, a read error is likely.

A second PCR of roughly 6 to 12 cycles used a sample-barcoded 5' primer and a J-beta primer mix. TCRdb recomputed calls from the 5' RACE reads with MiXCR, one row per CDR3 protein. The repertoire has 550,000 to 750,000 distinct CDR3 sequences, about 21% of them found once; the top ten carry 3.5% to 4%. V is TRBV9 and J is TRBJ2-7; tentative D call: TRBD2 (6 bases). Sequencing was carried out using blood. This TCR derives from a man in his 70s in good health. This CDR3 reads CASGRGKEQYS. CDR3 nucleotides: TGTGCCAGCGGTCGGGGGAAGGAGCAGTACTCC.